Listed below are T cell receptor beta chains from one sample, sequenced in a study of cytomegalovirus exposure and HLA in healthy donors. TCRdb keeps only in-frame clones here, not all; method: immunoSEQ multiplex PCR. The table records 120,000 or so clones, roughly 80% of them present only once. Material: PBMCs. The source is a man younger than 35 in good health and CMV-seronegative. Each CDR3 is given with its conserved first and last residue. D genes are given only for firm matches. Clone sizes are given selectively: once, few, many, or a class where the clone is expanded.

>-|TRBV28|TRBD1|TRBJ2-1
CATSMWDRNNEQFF
TGTGCCACCTCGATGTGGGACAGGAACAATGAGCAGTTCTTC
>-|TRBV5-3|-|TRBJ1-1
CARSTCGGPCFVGEAFF
TGTGCCAGAAGCACCTGCGGGGGGCCTTGTTTCGTCGGTGAAGCTTTCTTT
>-|TRBV19|-|TRBJ1-2
CASSFLDRNYGYTF
TGTGCCAGTAGTTTCCTCGACAGAAATTATGGCTACACCTTC
>-|TRBV4-3|-|TRBJ1-6
CASSQEGDSHNSPLHF
TGCGCCAGCAGCCAAGAAGGCGACAGCCATAATTCACCCCTCCACTTT
>-|TRBV5-6|-|TRBJ2-3
CASSLGRTSTDTQYF
TGTGCCAGCAGCTTAGGACGGACTAGCACAGATACGCAGTATTTT
>-|TRBV5-5|-|TRBJ1-2
CASSLVGQSNYGYTF
TGTGCCAGCAGCTTGGTGGGACAAAGCAACTATGGCTACACCTTC
>once|TRBV7-8|TRBD1|TRBJ1-5
CASSGRLGTGSNQPQHF
TGTGCCAGCAGCGGTCGCCTGGGGACAGGGAGCAATCAGCCCCAGCATTTT
>-|TRBV19|TRBD2|TRBJ2-1
CASSIVPSGIYNEQFF
TGTGCCAGTAGTATAGTCCCTAGCGGGATCTACAATGAGCAGTTCTTC
>-|TRBV12-5|TRBD1|TRBJ1-1
CASAKQGARTEAFF
TGTGCTAGTGCTAAACAGGGGGCGCGCACTGAAGCTTTCTTT
>once|TRBV4-1|-|TRBJ1-2
CASSPDREAYYGYTF
TGCGCCAGCAGCCCTGACCGCGAGGCGTACTATGGCTACACCTTC
>-|TRBV19|-|TRBJ2-1
CASSRPARSNEQFF
TGTGCCAGTAGTCGCCCCGCGCGGAGCAATGAGCAGTTCTTC
>once|TRBV6-5|-|TRBJ2-7
CASSAGPPSYYEQYF
TGTGCCAGCAGTGCAGGTCCCCCCAGTTACTACGAGCAGTACTTC
>-|TRBV6-5|-|TRBJ1-6
CASTPRSGDNSPLHF
TGTGCCAGCACCCCGAGGTCGGGGGATAATTCACCCCTCCACTTT
>few|TRBV6-1|TRBD1|TRBJ1-1
CASSDRGMGEAFF
TGTGCCAGCAGTGACAGGGGGATGGGTGAAGCTTTCTTT
>-|TRBV13|-|TRBJ2-1
CASSLPSKGNEQFF
TGTGCCAGCAGCTTGCCTAGCAAGGGCAATGAGCAGTTCTTC
>-|TRBV25-1|TRBD1|TRBJ1-1
CASSESSGQGYPEAFF
TGTGCCAGCAGTGAATCCTCGGGACAGGGGTACCCTGAAGCTTTCTTT
>-|TRBV6-4|TRBD1|TRBJ2-3
CASSEYGQGPTHTQYF
TGTGCCAGCAGTGAATATGGACAGGGGCCCACGCATACGCAGTATTTT
>-|TRBV6-5|TRBD1|TRBJ1-1
CASRDRGEAFF
TGTGCCAGCAGGGACAGGGGAGAAGCTTTCTTT
>-|TRBV19|TRBD1|TRBJ1-1
CASSTGTGGNTEAFF
TGTGCCAGTAGTACAGGGACAGGTGGGAACACTGAAGCTTTCTTT
>-|TRBV11-2|-|TRBJ2-7
CASSLDSYEQYF
TGTGCCAGCAGCCTCGACAGCTATGAGCAGTACTTC
>-|TRBV11-2|-|TRBJ2-7
CASSFLSGSYEQYF
TGTGCCAGCAGCTTCTTAAGCGGCTCCTACGAGCAGTACTTC
>-|TRBV11-3|-|TRBJ1-1
CASSLGGITEAFF
TGTGCCAGCAGCTTAGGAGGGATCACTGAAGCTTTCTTT
>-|TRBV18|TRBD1|TRBJ2-3
CASSPGTGAGRTQYF
TGTGCCAGCTCACCAGGGACAGGGGCGGGACGTACGCAGTATTTT
>few|TRBV7-2|-|TRBJ2-7
CASRRQTGASYEQYF
TGTGCCAGCAGACGCCAGACAGGAGCCTCCTACGAGCAGTACTTC
>-|TRBV6-1|-|TRBJ1-1
CASSEALGGRTNTEAFF
TGTGCCAGCAGTGAAGCGCTGGGGGGGAGGACGAACACTGAAGCTTTCTTT